This T cell receptor (beta chain) originates from a study of cytomegalovirus exposure and HLA in healthy donors. The PCR made use of 60 Vbeta and 13 Jbeta primers. Profiled with immunoSEQ multiplex PCR; TCRdb holds only in-frame clones, not every one. The table shows roughly 100,000 clones, with about two thirds occurring only once. In the case of this clone: Its antigen is unidentified.

Notes on the study in general: Later analysis showed TCR association rates varying by HLA locus, highest for DRB1 and lowest for HLA-C. Researchers had no immune exposure information except CMV serostatus available.

The specimen sequenced was PBMCs. This clonotype originated in a female donor in good health and CMV-seronegative.

CDR3 bases: TGTGCCTGGAGTGTTTCTAGCGGCTCCTACGAGCAGTACTTC. Protein: CAWSVSSGSYEQYF. This chain connects TRBV30 to TRBJ2-7; 7 nucleotides match TRBD2. The ends lost 0 bases at V and 0 bases at J; junction bases unmatched: 2. Germline CDR1 GTSNPN, CDR2 SVGIG (reference sequence). This CDR3 comprises 14 residues.